This T cell receptor beta chain emerged from a study of shared clonotypes between healthy human individuals. Study results and limitations: Clonotype sharing among donors likely depends on sequencing depth.

Naive CD8 cells lacked CD45RO, underwent positive selection for CCR7 and left out terminally differentiated effector memory CD45RA+ cells. The germline V gene has CDR1 MDHEN and CDR2 SYDVKM. The CDR3 covers 12 residues. V was clipped by 7 bases and J by 7 bases, with 12 bases between them. The table came from immunoSEQ multiplex PCR; TCRdb's copy has only in-frame clones and leaves some out. The sample carries 550,000 to 650,000 clones, approximately 96% recorded once. The sample holds one count of this clone. Its antigen is currently unknown. V is TRBV28 and J is TRBJ2-3; TRBD2 might be the D (6 bases). The origin of this receptor is a woman aged 25 to 39 in good health. The sample was naive CD8+ T cells sorted from blood. The CDR3 sequence: CASNEGGNTQYF. The CDR3 DNA reads TGTGCCAGCAACGAGGGCGGGAATACGCAGTATTTT.